Listed here is a single TCR beta chain. Its antigen is unidentified. This sample stems from a study of vaccination effects on CD4 cells after COVID-19. Clones were read by immunoSEQ multiplex PCR, and TCRdb kept only the in-frame ones, dropping some. The sample holds 20,000 to 30,000 clones, under 75% seen once. Before sequencing, viral peptide pools were used by the ViraFEST assay to expand antigen-specific CD4+ T cells. Subsequent to approximately 11 days of culture, CD4+ T cells were isolated. People in the vaccine group had not been infected with SARS-CoV-2 before, and their nucleocapsid antibodies were negative. The sample consisted of CD4+ T cells from PBMCs cultured with HCoV-OC43 spike peptides, taken before COVID-19 vaccination. Subset specified: HCoV-OC43 spike overlapping peptide pool stimulation. This TCR was sampled from a human donor who received a COVID-19 vaccine.

The CDR3 here is CASSEFMAGVRQETQYF. CDR3 DNA: TGTGCCAGCAGTGAATTTATGGCGGGAGTTCGGCAAGAGACCCAGTACTTC. The V and J genes are TRBV6-1 and TRBJ2-5, with 7 bases that match TRBD2. The CDR3 consists of 17 residues. Germline-derived CDR1 and CDR2 are MNHNS and SASEGT. The J segment lost 2 bases and the V segment lost 2 bases, leaving 11 bases of the junction unmatched.